This T cell receptor (beta chain) derives from a study of PD-1 blockade in classical Hodgkin lymphoma. Comment on this clone: Its target is unknown.

The CDR3 totals 16 residues. Germline V lookup: CDR1 MNHNY, CDR2 SVGAGI (reference sequence). V gave up 6 bases and J gave up 4 bases, with 18 bases separating them. TCRdb's copy holds only in-frame clones and misses some; the assay was immunoSEQ multiplex PCR. The sample lists roughly 40,000 clones; about nine tenths were seen once. Study-wide points: Underlying causes for the observed repertoire differences were not defined, possibly disease activity or prior therapy. Partial responders and progressors had significantly lower baseline TCR diversity.

No patient escaped relapse after autologous stem cell transplantation, and brentuximab vedotin exposure varied. Best responses fell into complete response, partial response or progressive disease. The origin of this receptor is a human donor with classical Hodgkin lymphoma. Material: peripheral blood mononuclear cells (PBMCs), obtained at baseline. The rearrangement uses TRBV6-6 and TRBJ1-4, with D possibly matching TRBD1 (6 bases). CDR3 coding DNA: TGTGCCAGCAGCCCAAAGGGGGAACCTTTTAATGAAAAACTGTTTTTT. Its protein is CASSPKGEPFNEKLFF.